The present T cell receptor (beta chain) was sequenced within a study of blood T cell repertoires in COVID-19. Study details: There were acute and convalescent COVID-19 samples, and they came from the United States, Italy and Spain.

Residents of about two dozen US areas, aged about 18 to 89 years, made up the participants. Clinical histories supplied by participants themselves formed the basis of cohort assignment. Clones were sequenced by immunoSEQ multiplex PCR, and TCRdb holds only the in-frame ones, with some missing. The sample lists around 220,000 clones, around 87% occurring once. Per the germline V gene, CDR1 is KGHSH and CDR2 is LQKENI. This CDR3 contains 13 residues. The V and J ends lost 2 bases and 1 base respectively, with 4 bases between them. A word on this clone: The sample has other DNA sequences that encode this CDR3 too.

The receptor was derived from a woman in her twenties or thirties with acute COVID-19. Sequencing was performed on PBMCs or T cells enriched from blood (not recorded which). The chain joins TRBV18 to TRBJ2-3; D remains ambiguous. CDR3 region: CASSPGGTDTQYF. CDR3 in DNA: TGTGCCAGCTCACCAGGAGGCACAGATACGCAGTATTTT. Drawing the rest from reference TRBV18 and TRBJ2-3, the complete variable domain is NAGVMQNPRHLVRRRGQEARLRCSPMKGHSHVYWYRQLPEEGLKFMVYLQKENIIDESGMPKERFSAEFPKEGPSILRIQQVVRGDSAAYFCASSPGGTDTQYFGPGTRLTVL.